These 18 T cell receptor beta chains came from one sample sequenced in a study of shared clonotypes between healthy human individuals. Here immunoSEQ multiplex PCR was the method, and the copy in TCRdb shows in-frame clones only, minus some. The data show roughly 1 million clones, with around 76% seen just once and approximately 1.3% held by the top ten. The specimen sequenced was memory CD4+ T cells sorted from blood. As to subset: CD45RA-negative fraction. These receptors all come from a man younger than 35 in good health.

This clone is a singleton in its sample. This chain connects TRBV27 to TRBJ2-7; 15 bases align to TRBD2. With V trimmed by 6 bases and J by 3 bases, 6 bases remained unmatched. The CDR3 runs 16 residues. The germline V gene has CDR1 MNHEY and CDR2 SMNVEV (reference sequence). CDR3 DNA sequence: TGTGCCAGCAGGAGGGGACTAGCGGGAGGAAACTACGAGCAGTACTTC. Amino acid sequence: CASRRGLAGGNYEQYF.

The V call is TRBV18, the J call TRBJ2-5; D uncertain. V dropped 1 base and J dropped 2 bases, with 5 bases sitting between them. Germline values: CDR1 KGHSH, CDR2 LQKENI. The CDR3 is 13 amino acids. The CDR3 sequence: CASSPQAQETQYF. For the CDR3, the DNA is TGTGCCAGCTCACCACAGGCTCAAGAGACCCAGTACTTC.

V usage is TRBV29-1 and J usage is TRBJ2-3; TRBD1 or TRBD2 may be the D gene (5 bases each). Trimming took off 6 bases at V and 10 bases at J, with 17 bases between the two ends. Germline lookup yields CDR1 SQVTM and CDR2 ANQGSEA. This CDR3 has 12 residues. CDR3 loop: CSVGTTTWPQYF. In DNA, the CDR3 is TGCAGCGTCGGGACCACAACTTGGCCGCAGTATTTT.

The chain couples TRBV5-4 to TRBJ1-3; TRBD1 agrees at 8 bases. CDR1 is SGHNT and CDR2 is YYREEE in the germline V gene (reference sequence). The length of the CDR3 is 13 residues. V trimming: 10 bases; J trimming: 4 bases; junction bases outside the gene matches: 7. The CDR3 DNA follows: TGTGCCTTAAAAGGACAGGGCGGAAACACCATATATTTT. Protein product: CALKGQGGNTIYF.

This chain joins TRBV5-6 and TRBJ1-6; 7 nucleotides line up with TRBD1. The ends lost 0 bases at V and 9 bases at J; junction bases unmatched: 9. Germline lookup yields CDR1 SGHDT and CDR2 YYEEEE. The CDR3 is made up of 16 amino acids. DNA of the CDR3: TGTGCCAGCAGCTTGGCATCGGCCAGGGGGACTTCACCCCTCCACTTT. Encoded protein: CASSLASARGTSPLHF. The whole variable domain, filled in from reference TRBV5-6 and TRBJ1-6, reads DAGVTQSPTHLIKTRGQQVTLRCSPKSGHDTVSWYQQALGQGPQFIFQYYEEEERQRGNFPDRFSGHQFPNYSSELNVNALLLGDSALYLCASSLASARGTSPLHFGNGTRLTVT.

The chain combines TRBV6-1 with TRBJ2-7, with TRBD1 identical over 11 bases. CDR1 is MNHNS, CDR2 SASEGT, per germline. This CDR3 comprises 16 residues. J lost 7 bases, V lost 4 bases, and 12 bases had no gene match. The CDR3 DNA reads TGTGCCAGCAGTGCGGGGACAGGGGGTATACTACGGGAGCAGTACTTC. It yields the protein CASSAGTGGILREQYF.

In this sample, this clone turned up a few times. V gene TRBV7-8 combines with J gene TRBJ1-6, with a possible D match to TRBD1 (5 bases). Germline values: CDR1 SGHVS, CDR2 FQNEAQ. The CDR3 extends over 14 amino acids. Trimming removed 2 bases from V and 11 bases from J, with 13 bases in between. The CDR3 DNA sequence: TGTGCCAGCAGCTTACAGGGAAATTCTGCACCCCTCCACTTT. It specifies CASSLQGNSAPLHF. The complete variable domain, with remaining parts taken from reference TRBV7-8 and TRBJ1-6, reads GAGVSQSPRYKVAKRGQDVALRCDPISGHVSLFWYQQALGQGPEFLTYFQNEAQLDKSGLPSDRFFAERPEGSVSTLKIQRTQQEDSAVYLCASSLQGNSAPLHFGNGTRLTVT.

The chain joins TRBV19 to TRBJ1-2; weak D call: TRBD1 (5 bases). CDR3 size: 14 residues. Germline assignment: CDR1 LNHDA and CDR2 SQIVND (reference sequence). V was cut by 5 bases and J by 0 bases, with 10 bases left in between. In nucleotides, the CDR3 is TGTGCCAGTAGTGGGGACGGACCTAACTATGGCTACACCTTC. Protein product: CASSGDGPNYGYTF.

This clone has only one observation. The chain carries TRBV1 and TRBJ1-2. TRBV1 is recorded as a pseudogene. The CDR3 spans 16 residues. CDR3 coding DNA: TGCACCAGCAGCCATCAACCCCGGGTTGGAGACTATGGCTACACCTTC. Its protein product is CTSSHQPRVGDYGYTF.

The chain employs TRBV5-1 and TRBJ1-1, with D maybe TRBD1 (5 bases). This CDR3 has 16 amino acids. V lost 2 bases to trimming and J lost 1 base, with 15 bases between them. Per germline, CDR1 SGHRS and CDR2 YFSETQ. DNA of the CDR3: TGCGCCAGCAGCTTTGGGGGTCGTGTAGGGAACACTGAAGCTTTCTTT. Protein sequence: CASSFGGRVGNTEAFF.

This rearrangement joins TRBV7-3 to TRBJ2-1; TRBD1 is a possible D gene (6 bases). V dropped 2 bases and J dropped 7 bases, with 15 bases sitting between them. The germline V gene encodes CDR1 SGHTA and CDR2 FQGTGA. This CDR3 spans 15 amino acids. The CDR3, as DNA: TGTGCCAGCAGCTTAGGTACCCATCAGGGGAATGAGCAGTTCTTC. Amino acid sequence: CASSLGTHQGNEQFF. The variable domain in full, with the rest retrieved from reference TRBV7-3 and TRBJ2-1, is GAGVSQTPSNKVTEKGKYVELRCDPISGHTALYWYRQSLGQGPEFLIYFQGTGAADDSGLPNDRFFAVRPEGSVSTLKIQRTERGDSAVYLCASSLGTHQGNEQFFGPGTRLTVL.

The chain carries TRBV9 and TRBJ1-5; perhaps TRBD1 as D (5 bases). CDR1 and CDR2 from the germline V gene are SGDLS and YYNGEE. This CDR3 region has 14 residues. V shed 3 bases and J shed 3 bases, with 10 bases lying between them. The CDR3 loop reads CASSEGRNNQPQHF. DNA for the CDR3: TGTGCCAGCAGCGAGGGACGGAACAATCAGCCCCAGCATTTT.

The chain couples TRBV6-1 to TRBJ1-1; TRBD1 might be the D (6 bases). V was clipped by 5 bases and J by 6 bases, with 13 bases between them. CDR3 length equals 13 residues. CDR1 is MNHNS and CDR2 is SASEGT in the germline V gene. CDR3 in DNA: TGTGCCAGCAGTTCACAGGGTCCGTCTGAAGCTTTCTTT. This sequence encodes CASSSQGPSEAFF.

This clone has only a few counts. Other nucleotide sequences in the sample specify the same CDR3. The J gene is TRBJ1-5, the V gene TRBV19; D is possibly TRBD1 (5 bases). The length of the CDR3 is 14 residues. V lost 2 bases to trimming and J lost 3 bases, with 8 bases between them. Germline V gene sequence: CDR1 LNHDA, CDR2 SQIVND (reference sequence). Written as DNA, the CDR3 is TGTGCCAGTAGTATATCAGGGATCAATCAGCCCCAGCATTTT. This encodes CASSISGINQPQHF.

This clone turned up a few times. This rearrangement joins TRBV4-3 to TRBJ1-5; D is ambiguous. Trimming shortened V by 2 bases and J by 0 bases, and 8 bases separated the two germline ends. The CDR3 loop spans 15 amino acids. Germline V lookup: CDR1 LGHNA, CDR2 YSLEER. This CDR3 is CASSQSVGSNQPQHF. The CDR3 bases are TGCGCCAGCAGCCAATCGGTGGGTAGCAATCAGCCCCAGCATTTT.

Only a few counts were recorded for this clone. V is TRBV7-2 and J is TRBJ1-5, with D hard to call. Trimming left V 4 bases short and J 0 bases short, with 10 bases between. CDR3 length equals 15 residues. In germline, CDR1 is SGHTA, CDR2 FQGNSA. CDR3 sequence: CASSSRAVSNQPQHF. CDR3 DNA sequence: TGTGCCAGCAGCTCCCGGGCCGTTAGCAATCAGCCCCAGCATTTT.

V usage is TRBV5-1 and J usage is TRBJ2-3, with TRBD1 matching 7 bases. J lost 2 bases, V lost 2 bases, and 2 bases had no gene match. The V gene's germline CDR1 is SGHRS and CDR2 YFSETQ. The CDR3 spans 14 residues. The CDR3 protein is CASSFGQVTDTQYF. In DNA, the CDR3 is TGCGCCAGCAGCTTTGGACAGGTCACAGATACGCAGTATTTT.

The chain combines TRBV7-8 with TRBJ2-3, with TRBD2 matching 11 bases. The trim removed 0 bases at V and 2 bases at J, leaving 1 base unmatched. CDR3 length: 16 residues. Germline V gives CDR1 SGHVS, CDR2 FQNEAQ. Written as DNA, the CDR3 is TGTGCCAGCAGCTTAGCGGGACTAGCGGTCACAGATACGCAGTATTTT. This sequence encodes CASSLAGLAVTDTQYF.